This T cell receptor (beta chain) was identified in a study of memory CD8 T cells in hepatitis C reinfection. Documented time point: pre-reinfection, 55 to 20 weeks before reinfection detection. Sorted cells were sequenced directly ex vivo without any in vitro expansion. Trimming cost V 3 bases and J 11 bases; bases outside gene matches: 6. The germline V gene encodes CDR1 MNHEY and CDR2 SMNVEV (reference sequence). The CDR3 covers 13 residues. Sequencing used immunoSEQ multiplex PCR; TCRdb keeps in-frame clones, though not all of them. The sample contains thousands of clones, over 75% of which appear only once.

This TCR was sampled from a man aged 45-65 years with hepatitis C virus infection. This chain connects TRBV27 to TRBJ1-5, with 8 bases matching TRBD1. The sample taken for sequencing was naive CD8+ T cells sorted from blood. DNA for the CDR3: TGTGCCAGCAGTTTCCAGGGGGCCGAGACCCAGCATTTT. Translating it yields CASSFQGAETQHF.